The rows below give T cell receptor beta chains drawn from one sample of a study of blood T cell repertoires in COVID-19. Repertoires were generated with immunoSEQ multiplex PCR, while TCRdb's copy carries only in-frame clones and drops some. The sample has 50,000 to 65,000 clones; more than 85% are singletons. The sequenced sample consisted of peripheral blood. These receptors all stem from a man between 65 and 85 years old with acute or convalescent COVID-19. Each CDR3 is given with its conserved first and last residue. The D gene is left open where the match is weak. Clone size is given for some rows only: seen once, a few or many times, or a class if the clone is expanded.

D gene: TRBD1; J gene: TRBJ2-7; V gene: TRBV5-4; clone size: .; CDR3 DNA: TGTGCCAGCAGCCAGAACAGGGGCTACGAGCAGTACTTC; CDR3 protein: CASSQNRGYEQYF
D gene: TRBD1; J gene: TRBJ2-7; V gene: TRBV6-5; clone size: .; CDR3 DNA: TGTGCCAGCAGGGCCGGGACAGGGGGGCGCGAGCAGTACTTC; CDR3 protein: CASRAGTGGREQYF
D gene: .; J gene: TRBJ1-2; V gene: TRBV27; clone size: .; CDR3 DNA: TGTGCCAGCAGTTTCAGGGTCGACTATGGCTACACCTTC; CDR3 protein: CASSFRVDYGYTF
D gene: .; J gene: TRBJ1-5; V gene: TRBV6-1; clone size: .; CDR3 DNA: TGTGCCAGCAGTGATGGAGGGGCAATCAATCAGCCCCAGCATTTT; CDR3 protein: CASSDGGAINQPQHF
D gene: TRBD2; J gene: TRBJ2-7; V gene: TRBV28; clone size: .; CDR3 DNA: TGTGCCAGCAGTTTATTGGGACTAGCGGGACCATGGTACGAGCAGTACTTC; CDR3 protein: CASSLLGLAGPWYEQYF
D gene: .; J gene: TRBJ1-1; V gene: TRBV5-5; clone size: .; CDR3 DNA: TGTGCCAGCAGCCCCCCAGGGACACACACTGAAGCTTTCTTT; CDR3 protein: CASSPPGTHTEAFF
D gene: .; J gene: TRBJ2-7; V gene: TRBV3-1/TRBV3-2; clone size: .; CDR3 DNA: TGTGCCAGCACCCGCGACTACACGGACTACATGGGCGGCGAGCAGTACTTC; CDR3 protein: CASTRDYTDYMGGEQYF
D gene: .; J gene: TRBJ1-2; V gene: TRBV28; clone size: .; CDR3 DNA: TGTGCCAGCAGTTACATCGGGGTGTCCAACTATGGCTACACCTTC; CDR3 protein: CASSYIGVSNYGYTF
D gene: .; J gene: TRBJ1-3; V gene: TRBV7-9; clone size: .; CDR3 DNA: TGTGCCAGCAGCACCGCGAGCAACTCTGGAAACACCATATATTTT; CDR3 protein: CASSTASNSGNTIYF
D gene: .; J gene: TRBJ1-3; V gene: TRBV30; clone size: .; CDR3 DNA: TGTGCCTGGAGTACCCAGGGTAGCTCCTCTGGAAACACCATATATTTT; CDR3 protein: CAWSTQGSSSGNTIYF
D gene: .; J gene: TRBJ2-1; V gene: TRBV15; clone size: .; CDR3 DNA: TGTGCCACCAGCACAGATCGACATGCGAGCTCCTACAATGAGCAGTTCTTC; CDR3 protein: CATSTDRHASSYNEQFF
D gene: .; J gene: TRBJ2-2; V gene: TRBV7-3; clone size: .; CDR3 DNA: TGTGCCAGCAGCTTAACCAGGAACACCGGGGAGCTGTTTTTT; CDR3 protein: CASSLTRNTGELFF
D gene: .; J gene: TRBJ2-2; V gene: TRBV5-1; clone size: .; CDR3 DNA: TGCGCCAGCAGCTTTGGAGACCAGGGCACCGGGGAGCTGTTTTTT; CDR3 protein: CASSFGDQGTGELFF
D gene: .; J gene: TRBJ2-3; V gene: TRBV13; clone size: .; CDR3 DNA: TGTGCCAGCAGCAAGCGTCCGGGAACGCAGTATTTT; CDR3 protein: CASSKRPGTQYF
D gene: TRBD2; J gene: TRBJ2-5; V gene: TRBV29-1; clone size: .; CDR3 DNA: TGCAGCACCCCGGGACTAGCGGGAGGAGAGACCCAGTACTTC; CDR3 protein: CSTPGLAGGETQYF
D gene: .; J gene: TRBJ2-7; V gene: TRBV11-3; clone size: once; CDR3 DNA: TGTGCCAGCAGCCCACGGGCAGGGGTTAACTACGAGCAGTACTTC; CDR3 protein: CASSPRAGVNYEQYF
D gene: .; J gene: TRBJ2-1; V gene: TRBV5-1; clone size: .; CDR3 DNA: TGCGCCAGCAGCTTGGGGGTCTTGGGCGGGTACAATGAGCAGTTCTTC; CDR3 protein: CASSLGVLGGYNEQFF
D gene: .; J gene: TRBJ2-4; V gene: TRBV6-2/TRBV6-3; clone size: .; CDR3 DNA: TGTGCCAGCAGTTACTCGGGCAGCTCCAAAAACATTCAGTACTTC; CDR3 protein: CASSYSGSSKNIQYF
D gene: .; J gene: TRBJ1-2; V gene: TRBV7-2; clone size: .; CDR3 DNA: TGTGCCAGCAGCCCCCGGAGCCAAAACTATGGCTACACCTTC; CDR3 protein: CASSPRSQNYGYTF
D gene: .; J gene: TRBJ2-4; V gene: TRBV5-8; clone size: once; CDR3 DNA: TGTGCCAGCAGCGGTCGTCAGTTAGCCAAAAACATTCAGTACTTC; CDR3 protein: CASSGRQLAKNIQYF
D gene: TRBD2; J gene: TRBJ2-3; V gene: TRBV5-1; clone size: .; CDR3 DNA: TGCGCCAGCAGCTTAGGGACTAGCGGGAGGGCGGGAGCAGCAGATACGCAGTATTTT; CDR3 protein: CASSLGTSGRAGAADTQYF
D gene: TRBD1; J gene: TRBJ1-1; V gene: TRBV19; clone size: .; CDR3 DNA: TGTGCCAGTAGTACCCTACAGGGGGCGAACACTGAAGCTTTCTTT; CDR3 protein: CASSTLQGANTEAFF
D gene: TRBD2; J gene: TRBJ2-3; V gene: TRBV10-2; clone size: .; CDR3 DNA: TGCGCCAGCAGTGAGCGGGGGGACACAGATACGCAGTATTTT; CDR3 protein: CASSERGDTDTQYF
D gene: TRBD2; J gene: TRBJ2-3; V gene: TRBV2; clone size: .; CDR3 DNA: TGTGCCAGCAGGGGACCTAAGGGAACCATAGCGGGAGTTTTAATGGCAGATACGCAGTATTTT; CDR3 protein: CASRGPKGTIAGVLMADTQYF
D gene: .; J gene: TRBJ1-1; V gene: TRBV10-2; clone size: .; CDR3 DNA: TGCGCCAGCAGTGCCGTGGGCGCGGGGACTGAAGCTTTCTTT; CDR3 protein: CASSAVGAGTEAFF
D gene: TRBD1; J gene: TRBJ2-1; V gene: TRBV18; clone size: once; CDR3 DNA: TGTGCCAGCCGCGGACAGGGAGAAACCGATGTATACAATGAGCAGTTCTTC; CDR3 protein: CASRGQGETDVYNEQFF
D gene: TRBD1; J gene: TRBJ1-6; V gene: TRBV7-9; clone size: .; CDR3 DNA: TGTGCCAGCAGCCACCGTTCACGGACAGGGGAGAGATCACCCCTCCACTTT; CDR3 protein: CASSHRSRTGERSPLHF
D gene: TRBD2; J gene: TRBJ2-3; V gene: TRBV18; clone size: few; CDR3 DNA: TGTGCCAGCTCACCAAAGGTACTAGCGGGCACAGATACGCAGTATTTT; CDR3 protein: CASSPKVLAGTDTQYF
D gene: .; J gene: TRBJ2-5; V gene: TRBV18; clone size: once; CDR3 DNA: TGTGCCAGCTCTCCCGGGGTACAAGAGACCCAGTACTTC; CDR3 protein: CASSPGVQETQYF
D gene: .; J gene: TRBJ2-7; V gene: TRBV7-9; clone size: .; CDR3 DNA: TGTGCCAGCAGCTTCCCCAGCCCGGGCTCCTACGAGCAGTACTTC; CDR3 protein: CASSFPSPGSYEQYF
D gene: TRBD1; J gene: TRBJ2-7; V gene: TRBV28; clone size: few; CDR3 DNA: TGTGCCAGCAGTTTCCAGGGACAGGGGCTCGAGCAGTACTTC; CDR3 protein: CASSFQGQGLEQYF
D gene: .; J gene: TRBJ1-5; V gene: TRBV24-1; clone size: .; CDR3 DNA: TGTGCCACCCAGGGGCAGGGGTATCAGCCCCAGCATTTT; CDR3 protein: CATQGQGYQPQHF
D gene: .; J gene: TRBJ1-1; V gene: TRBV11-2; clone size: .; CDR3 DNA: TGTGCCAGCAGCTTAGATCGGGGGAGGCAAGCTTTCTTT; CDR3 protein: CASSLDRGRQAFF
D gene: TRBD1; J gene: TRBJ1-2; V gene: TRBV28; clone size: .; CDR3 DNA: TGTGCCAGCAGGGGACCTCCGGGACAGGACAACTATGGCTACACCTTC; CDR3 protein: CASRGPPGQDNYGYTF
D gene: .; J gene: TRBJ1-2; V gene: TRBV19; clone size: .; CDR3 DNA: TGTGCCAGTAGCGTAAATAACTATGGCTACACCTTC; CDR3 protein: CASSVNNYGYTF
D gene: TRBD1; J gene: TRBJ2-7; V gene: TRBV27; clone size: .; CDR3 DNA: TGTGCCAGCAGTTTATCCGGGACAGCCTCCTACGAGCAGTACTTC; CDR3 protein: CASSLSGTASYEQYF
D gene: TRBD1; J gene: TRBJ1-2; V gene: TRBV3-1/TRBV3-2; clone size: few; CDR3 DNA: TGTGCCAGCAGCCAGGACAGGGGTGCTAACTATGGCTACACCTTC; CDR3 protein: CASSQDRGANYGYTF
D gene: TRBD2; J gene: TRBJ2-7; V gene: TRBV10-3; clone size: .; CDR3 DNA: TGTGCCATCAGTGTCTTGCTGACTAGCGGGGCTAATCTGTCCTTC; CDR3 protein: CAISVLLTSGANLSF
D gene: .; J gene: TRBJ1-1; V gene: TRBV5-1; clone size: few; CDR3 DNA: TGCGCCAGCAGCTACAACGGGGGGGACACTGAAGCTTTCTTT; CDR3 protein: CASSYNGGDTEAFF
D gene: .; J gene: TRBJ2-7; V gene: TRBV28; clone size: .; CDR3 DNA: TGTGCCATACAGGGTTTCCCCCCTCTCTACGAGCAGTACTTC; CDR3 protein: CAIQGFPPLYEQYF
D gene: TRBD1; J gene: TRBJ1-5; V gene: TRBV11-3; clone size: .; CDR3 DNA: TGTGCCAGCAGCTTATTATGGACAGGGCCCTATCAGCCCCAGCATTTT; CDR3 protein: CASSLLWTGPYQPQHF
D gene: TRBD1; J gene: TRBJ1-5; V gene: TRBV6-5; clone size: .; CDR3 DNA: TGTGCCAGCAACAGGGGGCTAGGGGCTCAGCCCCAGCATTTT; CDR3 protein: CASNRGLGAQPQHF
D gene: .; J gene: TRBJ1-3; V gene: TRBV4-2; clone size: once; CDR3 DNA: TGTGCCAGCAGCCAAGTCCCGGAGCCCATATATTTT; CDR3 protein: CASSQVPEPIYF
D gene: TRBD2; J gene: TRBJ2-5; V gene: TRBV19; clone size: few; CDR3 DNA: TGTGCCAGTAGTTCTCTCGGGACTAGGGGGGAGACCCAGTACTTC; CDR3 protein: CASSSLGTRGETQYF
D gene: .; J gene: TRBJ2-3; V gene: TRBV6-5; clone size: .; CDR3 DNA: TGTGCCACTACAGGGCCCGGCACAGATACGCAGTATTTT; CDR3 protein: CATTGPGTDTQYF
D gene: .; J gene: TRBJ1-6; V gene: TRBV18; clone size: few; CDR3 DNA: TGTGCCAGCTCACCCCGACAGGAGATCGGGTCACCCCTCCACTTT; CDR3 protein: CASSPRQEIGSPLHF
D gene: .; J gene: TRBJ1-5; V gene: TRBV15; clone size: .; CDR3 DNA: TGTGCCACCAGCAGGGCGGCAGGGGGCAATCAGCCCCAGCATTTT; CDR3 protein: CATSRAAGGNQPQHF